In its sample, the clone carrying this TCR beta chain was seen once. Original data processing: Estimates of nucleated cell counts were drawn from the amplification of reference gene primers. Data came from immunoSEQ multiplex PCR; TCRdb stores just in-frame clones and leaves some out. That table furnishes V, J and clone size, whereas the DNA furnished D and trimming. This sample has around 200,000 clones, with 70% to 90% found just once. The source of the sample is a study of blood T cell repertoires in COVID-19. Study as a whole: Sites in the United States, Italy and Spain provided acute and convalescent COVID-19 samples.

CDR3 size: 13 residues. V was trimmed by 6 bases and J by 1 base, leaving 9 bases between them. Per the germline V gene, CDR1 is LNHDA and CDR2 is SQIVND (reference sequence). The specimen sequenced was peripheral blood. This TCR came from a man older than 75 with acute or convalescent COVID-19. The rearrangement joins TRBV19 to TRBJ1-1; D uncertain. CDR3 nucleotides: TGTGCCAGTAGGTGGAGAGAGAACACTGAAGCTTTCTTT. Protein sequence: CASRWRENTEAFF.